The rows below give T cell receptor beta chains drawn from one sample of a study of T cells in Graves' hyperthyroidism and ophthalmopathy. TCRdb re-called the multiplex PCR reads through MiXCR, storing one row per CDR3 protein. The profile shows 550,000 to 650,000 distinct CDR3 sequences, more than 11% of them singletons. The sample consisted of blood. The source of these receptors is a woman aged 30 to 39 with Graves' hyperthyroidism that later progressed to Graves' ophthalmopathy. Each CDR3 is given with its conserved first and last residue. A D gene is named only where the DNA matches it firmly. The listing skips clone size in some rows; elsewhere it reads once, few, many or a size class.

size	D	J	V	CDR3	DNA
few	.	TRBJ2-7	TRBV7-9	CASSPLRPMDGGTEQYF	TGTGCCAGCAGCCCCCTACGGCCAATGGACGGAGGAACCGAGCAGTACTTC
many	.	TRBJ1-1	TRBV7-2	CASTTPGQTEAFF	TGTGCCAGCACCACTCCCGGACAGACTGAAGCTTTCTTT
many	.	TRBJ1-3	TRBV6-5	CASSYSGERAGNTIYF	TGTGCCAGCAGTTACTCAGGGGAGCGGGCTGGAAACACCATATATTTT
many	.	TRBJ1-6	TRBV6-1	CASSEERAGSPLHF	TGTGCCAGCAGTGAAGAGAGGGCCGGTTCACCCCTCCACTTT
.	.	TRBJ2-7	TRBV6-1	CASSEGSPNEQYF	TGTGCCAGCAGTGAGGGAAGCCCCAACGAGCAGTACTTC
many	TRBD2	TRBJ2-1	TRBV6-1	CASSGQLAGGDNEQFF	TGTGCCAGCAGTGGGCAACTAGCGGGAGGGGACAATGAGCAGTTCTTC
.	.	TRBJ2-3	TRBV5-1	CASSSAGITGTQYF	TGCGCCAGCAGCAGTGCGGGAATAACTGGCACGCAGTATTTT
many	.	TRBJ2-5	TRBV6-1	CASSPGGWSQYF	TGTGCCAGCAGCCCCGGGGGTTGGTCCCAGTACTTC
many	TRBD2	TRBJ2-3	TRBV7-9	CASSLGLAADTDTQYF	TGTGCCAGCAGCTTGGGACTAGCGGCCGACACAGATACGCAGTATTTT
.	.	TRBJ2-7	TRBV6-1	CASNGGIYEQYF	TGTGCCAGCAACGGGGGAATCTACGAGCAGTACTTC
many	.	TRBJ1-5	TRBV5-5	CASSLDHAGLQPQHF	TGTGCCAGCAGCTTGGACCACGCGGGGTTGCAGCCCCAGCATTTT
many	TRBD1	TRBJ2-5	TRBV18	CASSPAQGRQETQYF	TGTGCCAGCTCACCCGCACAGGGGCGGCAAGAGACCCAGTACTTC
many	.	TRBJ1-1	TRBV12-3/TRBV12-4	CASSISAGAEAFF	TGTGCCAGCAGCATCAGTGCAGGGGCAGAAGCTTTCTTT
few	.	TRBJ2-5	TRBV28	CASRQGGLQETQYF	TGTGCCAGCAGGCAGGGTGGGTTACAAGAGACCCAGTACTTC
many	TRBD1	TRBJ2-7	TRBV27	CASSLSFDRGLVEQYF	TGTGCCAGCAGTTTATCCTTCGACAGGGGGTTAGTCGAGCAGTACTTC
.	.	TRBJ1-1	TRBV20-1	CSARDPDWMNTEAFF	TGCAGTGCTAGAGATCCCGACTGGATGAACACTGAAGCTTTCTTT
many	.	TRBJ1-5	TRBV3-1	CASSQESGSNQPQHF	TGTGCCAGCAGCCAAGAATCCGGGAGCAATCAGCCCCAGCATTTT
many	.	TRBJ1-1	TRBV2	CASTFRGRTEAFF	TGTGCCAGCACCTTCCGGGGCCGTACTGAAGCTTTCTTT
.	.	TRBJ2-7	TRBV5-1	CASSLTGTLDEQYF	TGCGCCAGCAGCTTGACCGGGACACTCGACGAGCAGTACTTC
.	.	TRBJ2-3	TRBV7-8	CASSRHPPDTQYF	TGTGCCAGCAGCCGCCATCCCCCAGATACGCAGTATTTT
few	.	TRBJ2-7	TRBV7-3	CASSLGVNSEEQYF	TGTGCCAGCAGCTTAGGGGTTAACTCGGAGGAGCAGTACTTC
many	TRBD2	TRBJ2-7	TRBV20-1	CSARYSGSSYEQYF	TGCAGTGCTAGATATAGCGGGAGCAGCTACGAGCAGTACTTC
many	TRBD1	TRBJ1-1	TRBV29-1	CSVAGTGYTEAFF	TGCAGCGTTGCAGGGACAGGGTACACTGAAGCTTTCTTT
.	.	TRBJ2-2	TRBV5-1	CASSPTAGAGELFF	TGCGCCAGCAGTCCGACGGCTGGGGCCGGGGAGCTGTTTTTT
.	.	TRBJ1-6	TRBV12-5	CASGFSRDGYNSPLHF	TGTGCTAGTGGTTTTTCAAGGGACGGTTATAATTCACCCCTCCACTTT
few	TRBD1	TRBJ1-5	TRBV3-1	CASSHRTGGIHQPQHF	TGTGCCAGCAGCCACCGGACAGGGGGCATTCATCAGCCCCAGCATTTT
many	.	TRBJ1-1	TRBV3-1	CASSLTTEAFF	TGTGCCAGCAGCCTCACCACTGAAGCTTTCTTT
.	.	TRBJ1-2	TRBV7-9	CASSFFIDTVPGGYTF	TGTGCCAGCAGCTTCTTTATAGACACCGTCCCGGGTGGCTACACCTTC
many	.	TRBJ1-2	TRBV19	CASSILEGARGYTF	TGTGCCAGTAGTATCCTGGAAGGGGCAAGAGGCTACACCTTC
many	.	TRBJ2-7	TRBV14	CASSQDDYEQYF	TGTGCCAGCAGCCAAGACGACTACGAGCAGTACTTC
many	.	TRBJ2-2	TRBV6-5	CASSYSIGASGELFF	TGTGCCAGCAGTTACTCGATCGGGGCATCCGGGGAGCTGTTTTTT
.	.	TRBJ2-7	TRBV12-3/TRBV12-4	CASSPTPAGNTGEQYF	TGTGCCAGCAGTCCGACCCCCGCCGGGAACACCGGGGAGCAGTACTTC
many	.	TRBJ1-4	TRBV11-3	CASSIRKGLQEKLFF	TGTGCCAGCAGCATTAGGAAGGGCCTCCAGGAAAAACTGTTTTTT
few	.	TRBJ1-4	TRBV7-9	CASSPPVVATNEKLFF	TGTGCCAGCAGCCCCCCAGTGGTTGCAACTAATGAAAAACTGTTTTTT
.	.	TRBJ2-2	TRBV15	CATSRDLVNGGELFF	TGTGCCACCAGCAGAGATCTAGTGAACGGTGGGGAGCTGTTTTTT
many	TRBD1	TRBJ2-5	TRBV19	CATLPGDSSQETQYF	TGTGCCACCTTGCCCGGGGACAGCTCTCAAGAGACCCAGTACTTC
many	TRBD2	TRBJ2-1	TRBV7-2	CASSLNVGLARNEQFF	TGTGCCAGCAGCTTAAACGTAGGACTAGCGAGAAATGAGCAGTTCTTC
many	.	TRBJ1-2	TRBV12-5	CASGLVLRQLRPGFYGYTF	TGTGCTAGTGGTTTGGTACTGAGGCAGCTTAGACCCGGATTCTATGGCTACACCTTC
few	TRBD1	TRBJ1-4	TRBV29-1	CSVEEQGNEKLFF	TGCAGCGTTGAGGAACAGGGGAATGAAAAACTGTTTTTT
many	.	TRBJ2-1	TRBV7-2	CASSLAADLYNEQFF	TGTGCCAGCAGCTTAGCAGCGGACTTGTACAATGAGCAGTTCTTC
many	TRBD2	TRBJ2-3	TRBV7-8	CASSFSGSPTDTQYF	TGTGCCAGCAGCTTTAGCGGGAGCCCCACAGATACGCAGTATTTT
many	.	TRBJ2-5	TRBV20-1	CSASLPRGVEETQYF	TGCAGTGCTAGCCTCCCAAGGGGAGTCGAAGAGACCCAGTACTTC